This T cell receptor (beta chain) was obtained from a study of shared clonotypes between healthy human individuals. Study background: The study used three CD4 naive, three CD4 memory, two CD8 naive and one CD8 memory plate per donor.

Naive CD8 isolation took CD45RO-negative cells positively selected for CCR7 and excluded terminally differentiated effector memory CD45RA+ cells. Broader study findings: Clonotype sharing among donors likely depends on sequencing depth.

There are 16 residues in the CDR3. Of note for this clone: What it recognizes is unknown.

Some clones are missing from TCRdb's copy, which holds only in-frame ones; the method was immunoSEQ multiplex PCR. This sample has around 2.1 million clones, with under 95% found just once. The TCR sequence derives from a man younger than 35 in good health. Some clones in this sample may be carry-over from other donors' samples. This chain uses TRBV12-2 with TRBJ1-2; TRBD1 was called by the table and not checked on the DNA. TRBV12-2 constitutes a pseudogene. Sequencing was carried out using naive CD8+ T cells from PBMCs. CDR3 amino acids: CASRPSRQGQGYGYTF. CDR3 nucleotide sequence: TGTGCAAGTCGCCCCTCCCGACAGGGGCAGGGCTATGGCTACACCTTC.